This T cell receptor (beta chain) was profiled in a study of tumor-infiltrating lymphocytes in primary liver carcinoma. Study summary: Stage T1-T3 N0M0 tumors spanned about 4 to 11 cm.

CDR3 length equals 14 residues. Germline CDR1 and CDR2: MNHEY and SVGEGT. From roughly 0.55 ug of total RNA, TCR beta-specific cDNA was reverse-transcribed using a constant-region primer. For TCR beta, libraries were produced by three nested multiplex PCR rounds using slightly modified ARM-PCR. TRBV1-TRBV30 forward primers and a C-beta reverse primer were used in the first two PCR rounds, which each ran for approximately 10 cycles. TCRdb re-called the multiplex PCR reads with MiXCR, one entry per CDR3 protein. The sample records tens of thousands of distinct CDR3 sequences, 60% to 75% being singletons. Unsorted bulk tissue (about 18-32 mg) underwent RNA and DNA co-extraction. At sampling, these chronic HBV carriers had received no treatment. Each individual tumor supplied samples from five separate regions. Turning to this clonotype: At one boundary the junction diverges from the germline segment, which might be a read error.

The gene calls are TRBV6-2 or TRBV6-3 and TRBJ1-1, with D tentatively TRBD1 (5 bases). The source material was liver tumor tissue from sampling region 1. Subset specified: tumor region T1, superior pole. The clonotype originates from a middle-aged man with primary liver carcinoma and hepatitis B virus infection. Here the CDR3 reads CVSRDQGFNTEAFF. CDR3 nucleotide sequence: TGTGTCAGCAGAGACCAGGGATTTAACACTGAAGCTTTCTTT.